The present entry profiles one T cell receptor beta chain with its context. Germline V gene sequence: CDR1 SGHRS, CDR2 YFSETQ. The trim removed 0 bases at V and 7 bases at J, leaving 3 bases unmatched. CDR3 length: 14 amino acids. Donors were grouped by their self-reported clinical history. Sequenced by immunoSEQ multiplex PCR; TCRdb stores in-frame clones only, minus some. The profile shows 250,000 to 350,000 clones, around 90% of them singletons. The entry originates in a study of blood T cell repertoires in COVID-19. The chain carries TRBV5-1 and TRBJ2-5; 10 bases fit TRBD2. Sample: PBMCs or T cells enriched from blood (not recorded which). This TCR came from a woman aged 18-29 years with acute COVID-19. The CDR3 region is CASSLVLAGRTQYF. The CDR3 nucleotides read TGCGCCAGCAGCTTGGTACTAGCGGGAAGGACCCAGTACTTC.